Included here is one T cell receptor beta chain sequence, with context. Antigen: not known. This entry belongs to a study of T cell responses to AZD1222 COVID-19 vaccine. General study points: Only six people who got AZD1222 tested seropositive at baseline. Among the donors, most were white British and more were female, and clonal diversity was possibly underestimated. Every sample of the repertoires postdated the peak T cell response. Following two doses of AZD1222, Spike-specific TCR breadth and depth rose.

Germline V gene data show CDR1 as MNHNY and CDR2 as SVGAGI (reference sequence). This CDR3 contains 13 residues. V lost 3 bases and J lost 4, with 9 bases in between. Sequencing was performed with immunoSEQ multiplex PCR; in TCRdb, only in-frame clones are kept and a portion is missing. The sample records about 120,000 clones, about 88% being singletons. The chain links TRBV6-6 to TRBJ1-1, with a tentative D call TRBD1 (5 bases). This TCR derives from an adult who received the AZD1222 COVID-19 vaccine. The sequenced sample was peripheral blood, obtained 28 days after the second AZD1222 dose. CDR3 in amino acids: CASSYLGGTEAFF. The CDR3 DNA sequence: TGTGCCAGCAGTTATCTTGGGGGCACTGAAGCTTTCTTT.